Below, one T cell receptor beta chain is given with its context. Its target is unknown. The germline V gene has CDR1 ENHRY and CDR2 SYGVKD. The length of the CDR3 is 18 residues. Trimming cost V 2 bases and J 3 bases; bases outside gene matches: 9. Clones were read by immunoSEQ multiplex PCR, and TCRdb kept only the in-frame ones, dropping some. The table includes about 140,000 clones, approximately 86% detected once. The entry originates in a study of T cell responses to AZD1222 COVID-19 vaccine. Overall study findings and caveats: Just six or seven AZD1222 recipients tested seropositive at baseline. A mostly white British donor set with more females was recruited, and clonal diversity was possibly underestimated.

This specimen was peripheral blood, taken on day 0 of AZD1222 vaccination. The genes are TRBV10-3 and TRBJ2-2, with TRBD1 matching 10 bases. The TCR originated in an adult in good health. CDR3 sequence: CAISERPGTGVDTGELFF. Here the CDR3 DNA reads TGTGCCATCAGTGAGCGCCCCGGGACAGGGGTTGACACCGGGGAGCTGTTTTTT.